The clone carrying this T cell receptor beta chain was seen at least ten times. Antigen: not known. Germline loops: CDR1 MNHEY, CDR2 SMNVEV (reference sequence). The V and J ends lost 5 bases and 5 bases, in that order; junction bases with no gene match: 11. This CDR3 contains 16 residues. Sampling of bone marrow took place during active disease in every patient. This entry is derived from a study of read filtering for tumor transcriptome and immune sequencing. Study-wide context: Among patients, 17 to 20 were male and some 15 female, aged about 47 to 85 (mean about 70).

General observations from the study: Dropping single-read clonotypes raised IR-seq and RNA-seq shared-clonotype correlation. IR-seq captured clonotypes deeper and more reliably than RNA-seq.

Molecular barcoded adaptors covering alpha/delta and beta/gamma chains were used on approximately 400 ng RNA. TCRdb redid the calling of the reads with MiXCR, one entry per CDR3 protein. In the table there are tens of thousands of distinct CDR3 sequences, under 25% of which are singletons. Sequencing was performed on a population of CD138-negative cells sorted from bone marrow. J is TRBJ2-5 and V is TRBV27; 10 bases align to TRBD2. The TCR comes from a donor at least 40 years old with multiple myeloma. CDR3: CASSQGLAAKRETQYF. For the CDR3, the DNA is TGTGCCAGCAGTCAAGGACTAGCGGCCAAACGTGAGACCCAGTACTTC.